The source of this T cell receptor (beta chain) is a study of T cell clones after liver transplantation. The repertoire was sequenced with immunoSEQ multiplex PCR; TCRdb's copy has only in-frame clones and lacks some. Of roughly 72,000 clones in the sample, about 85% were seen once. The CDR3 covers 16 residues. CDR1 SQVTM and CDR2 ANQGSEA come from the germline V gene. The V gene end was trimmed by 4 bases and the J gene end by 2 bases; junction bases not matched to a gene: 13. V and J are TRBV29-1 and TRBJ1-1; 7 nucleotides line up with TRBD1. The source is a human patient who received a liver transplant. A share of the T cells may be of graft donor origin. Source: CD4+ T cells from blood, taken around 50 months after liver transplant. The DNA of the CDR3 is TGCAGCGTTGTGGGTTTCCCCAACAGGGGAAACACTGAAGCTTTCTTT. Translated, it gives CSVVGFPNRGNTEAFF.